This T cell receptor beta chain was obtained from a study of cytomegalovirus exposure and HLA in healthy donors. General study results and limits: HLA alleles showed associations with around 15,000 TCR beta sequences in a later analysis, at a 0.05 false discovery rate.

This PCR relied on a set of 60 Vbeta primers and 13 Jbeta primers. Sequencing used immunoSEQ multiplex PCR; TCRdb keeps in-frame clones, though not all of them. The sample holds around 65,000 clones; over 70% are singletons and the top ten take roughly 50%. With 7 bases removed from V and 3 bases from J, the gap between germline ends came to 13 bases. The CDR3 has 14 amino acids. Germline V gene lookup returns CDR1 SNHLY and CDR2 FYNNEI. In the case of this clone: Its antigen remains unidentified.

V gene TRBV2 combines with J gene TRBJ2-1; D remains unclear. The sequence was collected from a man aged 45-65 years in good health and CMV-seropositive. The sequencing input was PBMCs. The CDR3 sequence is CASISMNSYNEQFF. CDR3 DNA sequence: TGTGCCAGCATCAGTATGAACAGCTACAATGAGCAGTTCTTC.